The rows below give T cell receptor beta chains drawn from one sample of a study of CD8 T cells in Susac syndrome. Via MiXCR, TCRdb re-called the immunoSEQ multiplex PCR reads, giving one row per CDR3 protein. The data show about 210,000 distinct CDR3 sequences, about 95% seen once. Sequenced input: CD4+ T cells from PBMCs. The receptors come from a human donor with multiple sclerosis. The CDR3 runs from the conserved cysteine through the conserved F or W. D genes are given only for firm matches. Only some rows state a clone size, as once, few, many or a class for expanded clones.

j_call | v_call | clone_size | d_call | cdr3_nt | cdr3_aa
TRBJ1-1 | TRBV29-1 | - | TRBD1 | TGCAGCATACTACCGACCAGGACAGGCGCCCTTTTGAACACTGAAGCTTTCTTT | CSILPTRTGALLNTEAFF
TRBJ1-2 | TRBV12-3/TRBV12-4 | - | TRBD1 | TGTGCCAGCAGTCGCGACCGGGACAGGGACTATGGCTACACCTTC | CASSRDRDRDYGYTF
TRBJ1-1 | TRBV3-1 | once | - | TGTGCCAGCAGCCAAGAAGGCAGGGACACTGAAGCTTTCTTT | CASSQEGRDTEAFF
TRBJ1-2 | TRBV7-9 | once | - | TGTGCCAGCAGCCATACAGGGTGGGGCCATGGCTACACCTTC | CASSHTGWGHGYTF
TRBJ2-1 | TRBV3-1 | - | TRBD2 | TGTGCCAGCAGCCCCCTTGCCGGGACTAGCGGGGCCCGAAGGTTCTTC | CASSPLAGTSGARRFF
TRBJ1-2 | TRBV5-6 | - | TRBD1 | TGTGCCAGCAGTTACCCGGGACAGGAGGCGAGAGGCTACACCTTC | CASSYPGQEARGYTF
TRBJ2-1 | TRBV20-1 | - | - | TGCAGTGCCCCCCCCCGGGGACTCGGGAATGAGCAGTTCTTC | CSAPPRGLGNEQFF
TRBJ1-1 | TRBV20-1 | few | - | TGCAGTGCTAGACCGACAGGCCTTGAAGCTTTCTTT | CSARPTGLEAFF
TRBJ1-2 | TRBV12-3/TRBV12-4 | - | TRBD1 | TGTGCCAGCAGTAGCCCGAGGGACAGGGGAAGAGGTGGCTACACCTTC | CASSSPRDRGRGGYTF
TRBJ2-5 | TRBV28 | - | TRBD2 | TGTGCCAGCAGTTCCCCCGGGAGGGAACGTGAGACCCAGTACTTC | CASSSPGRERETQYF
TRBJ2-5 | TRBV3-1 | - | TRBD2 | TGTGCCAGCAGCCAGACTCGGGGGGGAGAGACCCAGTACTTC | CASSQTRGGETQYF